This TCR beta chain was sequenced for a study of blood T cell repertoires in COVID-19. Whole-study context: The United States, Italy and Spain supplied acute and convalescent COVID-19 samples.

Recruited during active infection, patients (from Seattle) were subsequently followed longitudinally. The CDR3 contains 15 residues. Trimming left V 6 bases short and J 2 bases short, with 14 bases between. Germline CDR1 reads MNHEY; CDR2 reads SVGAGI. As originally analysed: Amplified reference gene primers provided the basis for estimating nucleated cell counts. The table came from immunoSEQ multiplex PCR; TCRdb's copy has only in-frame clones and leaves some out. V and J calls and clone size are as listed in that table; D and trimming were resolved from the DNA. Among 250,000 to 400,000 clones listed, 85% to 90% were seen once.

The receptor's source is a woman aged 30 to 39 with COVID-19, enrolled during active disease. The rearrangement uses TRBV6-5 and TRBJ1-5, with D tentatively TRBD1 (6 bases). Sequenced: peripheral blood. CDR3 coding DNA: TGTGCCAGCAGGCGGGGGGCGAAGGGCAATCAGCCCCAGCATTTT. Encoded protein: CASRRGAKGNQPQHF.